This TCR beta chain was observed in a study of CD8+CD57+ T cells in acquired aplastic anemia. At the level of the study: An average of roughly 3 ug of DNA was obtained from sorted CD4+ and CD8+ cells.

Genomic DNA provided the template from which TCR beta VDJ and CDR3 profiles were obtained. TCRdb re-called the reads with MiXCR, one entry per CDR3 protein. Found here are 150,000 to 200,000 distinct CDR3 sequences, around 47% of them singletons; the top ten hold around 3.2%. Sequencing involved patients with CD8+CD57+ cell expansion previously shown by flow cytometry. The diagnosis in all patients was severe acquired aplastic anemia. Study results and limitations: In common between the patients and the controls were some 28 CD8+ CDR3 sequences.

Note on this clonotype: Antigen specificity is unknown.

This clonotype originated in a human donor with aplastic anemia. Sequencing was carried out using sorted CD4+, CD8+, or CD8+CD57+ T cells (not recorded which) from PBMCs.

CDR3 DNA sequence: TGTGCCAGCAGCCCCCCGGGACAGGGCTCCGAGCAGTACTTC. Its translation is CASSPPGQGSEQYF. The J gene is TRBJ2-7, the V gene TRBV7-9, with 9 positions matching TRBD1. Germline assignment: CDR1 SEHNR and CDR2 FQNEAQ (reference sequence). The CDR3 contains 14 residues. The J segment lost 6 bases and the V segment lost 5 bases, leaving 8 bases of the junction unmatched.